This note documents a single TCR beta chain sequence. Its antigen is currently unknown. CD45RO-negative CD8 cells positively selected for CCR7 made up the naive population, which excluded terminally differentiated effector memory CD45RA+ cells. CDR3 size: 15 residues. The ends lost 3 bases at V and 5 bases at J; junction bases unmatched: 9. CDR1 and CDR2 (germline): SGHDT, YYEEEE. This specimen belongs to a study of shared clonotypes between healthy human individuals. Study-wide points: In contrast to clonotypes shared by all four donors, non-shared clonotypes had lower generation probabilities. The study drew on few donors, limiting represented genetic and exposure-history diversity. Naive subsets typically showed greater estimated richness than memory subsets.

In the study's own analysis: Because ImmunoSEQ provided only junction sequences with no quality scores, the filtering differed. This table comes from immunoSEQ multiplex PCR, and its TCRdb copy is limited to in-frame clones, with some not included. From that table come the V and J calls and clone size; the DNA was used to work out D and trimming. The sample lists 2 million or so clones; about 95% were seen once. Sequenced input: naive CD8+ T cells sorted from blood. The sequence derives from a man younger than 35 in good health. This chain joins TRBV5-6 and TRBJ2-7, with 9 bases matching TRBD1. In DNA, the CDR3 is TGTGCCAGCAGCTCGGACCCGGGACAGGGCGACGAGCAGTACTTC. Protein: CASSSDPGQGDEQYF.